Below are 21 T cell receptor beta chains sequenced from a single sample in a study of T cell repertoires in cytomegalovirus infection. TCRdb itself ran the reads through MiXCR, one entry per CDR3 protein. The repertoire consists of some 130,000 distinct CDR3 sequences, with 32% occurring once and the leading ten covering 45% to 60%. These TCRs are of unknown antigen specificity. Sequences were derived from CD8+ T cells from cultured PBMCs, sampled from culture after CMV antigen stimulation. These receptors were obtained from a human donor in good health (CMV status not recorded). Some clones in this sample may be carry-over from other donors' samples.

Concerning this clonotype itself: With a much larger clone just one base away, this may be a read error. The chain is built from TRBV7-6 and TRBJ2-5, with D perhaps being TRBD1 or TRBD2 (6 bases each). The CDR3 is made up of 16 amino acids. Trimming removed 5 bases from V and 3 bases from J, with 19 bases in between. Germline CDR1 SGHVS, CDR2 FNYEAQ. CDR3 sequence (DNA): TGTGCCAGCAGCCTGAGGGGGGCACAGTTTGAAGAGACCCAGTACTTC. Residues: CASSLRGAQFEETQYF.

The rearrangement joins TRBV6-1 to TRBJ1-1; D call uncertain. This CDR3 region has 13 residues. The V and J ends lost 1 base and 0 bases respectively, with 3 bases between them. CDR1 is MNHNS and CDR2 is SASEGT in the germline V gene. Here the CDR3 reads CASSEVLNTEAFF. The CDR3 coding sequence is TGTGCCAGCAGTGAAGTTCTGAACACTGAAGCTTTCTTT.

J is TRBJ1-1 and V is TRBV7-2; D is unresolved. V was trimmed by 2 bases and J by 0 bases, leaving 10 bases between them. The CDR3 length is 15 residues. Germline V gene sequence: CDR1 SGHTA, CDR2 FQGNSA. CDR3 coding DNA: TGTGCCAGCAGCTTATCCGGCAGCTTGAACACTGAAGCTTTCTTT. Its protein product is CASSLSGSLNTEAFF.

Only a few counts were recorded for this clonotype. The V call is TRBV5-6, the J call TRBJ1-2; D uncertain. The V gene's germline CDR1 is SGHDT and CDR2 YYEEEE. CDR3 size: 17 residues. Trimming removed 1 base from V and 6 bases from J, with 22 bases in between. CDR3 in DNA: TGTGCCAGCAGCTTGAGCCCCTCCCTATCCTCACGCGATGGCTACACCTTC. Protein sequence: CASSLSPSLSSRDGYTF. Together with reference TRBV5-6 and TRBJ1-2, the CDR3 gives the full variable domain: DAGVTQSPTHLIKTRGQQVTLRCSPKSGHDTVSWYQQALGQGPQFIFQYYEEEERQRGNFPDRFSGHQFPNYSSELNVNALLLGDSALYLCASSLSPSLSSRDGYTFGSGTRLTVV.

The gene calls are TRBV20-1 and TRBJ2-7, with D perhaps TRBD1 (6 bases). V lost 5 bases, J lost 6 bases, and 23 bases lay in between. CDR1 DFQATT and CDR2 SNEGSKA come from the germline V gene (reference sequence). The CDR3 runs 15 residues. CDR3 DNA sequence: TGCAGTGCTGAGATCCGGGACAAGCCATCCGTCGAGCAGTACTTC. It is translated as CSAEIRDKPSVEQYF.

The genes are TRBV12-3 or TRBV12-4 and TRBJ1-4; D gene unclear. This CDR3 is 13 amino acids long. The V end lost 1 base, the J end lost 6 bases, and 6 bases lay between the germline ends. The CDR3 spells CASSLVLYEKLFF. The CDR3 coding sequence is TGTGCCAGCAGTTTAGTTTTATATGAAAAACTGTTTTTT.

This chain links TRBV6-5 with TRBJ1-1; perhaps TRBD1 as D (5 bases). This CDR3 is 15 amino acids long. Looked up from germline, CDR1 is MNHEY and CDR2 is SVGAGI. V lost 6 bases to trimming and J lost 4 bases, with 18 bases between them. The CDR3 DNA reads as TGTGCCAGCAGCCCAGATGTCTCGGGGGTCACTGAAGCTTTCTTT. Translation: CASSPDVSGVTEAFF.

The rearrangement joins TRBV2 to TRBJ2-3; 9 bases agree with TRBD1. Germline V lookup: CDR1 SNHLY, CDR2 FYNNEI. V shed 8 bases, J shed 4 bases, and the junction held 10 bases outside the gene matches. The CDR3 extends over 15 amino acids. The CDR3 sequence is CASEERTGASDTQYF. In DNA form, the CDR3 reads TGTGCCAGCGAGGAAAGGACAGGGGCCTCAGATACGCAGTATTTT.

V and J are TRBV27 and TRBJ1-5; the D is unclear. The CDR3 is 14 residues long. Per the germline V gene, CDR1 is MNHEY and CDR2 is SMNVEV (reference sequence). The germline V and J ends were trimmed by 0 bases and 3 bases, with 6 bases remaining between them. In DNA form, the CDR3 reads TGTGCCAGCAGTTTATCGGGGTCCAATCAGCCCCAGCATTTT. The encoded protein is CASSLSGSNQPQHF.

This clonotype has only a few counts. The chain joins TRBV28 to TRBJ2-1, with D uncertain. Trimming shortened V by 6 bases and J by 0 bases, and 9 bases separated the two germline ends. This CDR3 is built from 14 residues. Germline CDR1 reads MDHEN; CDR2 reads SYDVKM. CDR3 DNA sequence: TGTGCCAGCAGAGACTTCAGCTCCTACAATGAGCAGTTCTTC. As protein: CASRDFSSYNEQFF.

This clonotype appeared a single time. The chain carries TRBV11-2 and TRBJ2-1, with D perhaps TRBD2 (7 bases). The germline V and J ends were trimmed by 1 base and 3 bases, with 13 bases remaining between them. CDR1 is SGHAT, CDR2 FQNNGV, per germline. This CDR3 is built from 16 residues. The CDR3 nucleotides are TGTGCCAGCAGCTTAGTACGGGGGGCCGTCTACAATGAGCAGTTCTTC. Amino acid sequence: CASSLVRGAVYNEQFF.

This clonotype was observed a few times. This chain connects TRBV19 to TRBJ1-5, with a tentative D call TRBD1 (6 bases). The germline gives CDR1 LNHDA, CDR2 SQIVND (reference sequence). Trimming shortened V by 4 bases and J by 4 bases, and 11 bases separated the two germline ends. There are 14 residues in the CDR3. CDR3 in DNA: TGTGCCAGTAGTACCCGGGACAATAATCAGCCCCAGCATTTT. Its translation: CASSTRDNNQPQHF. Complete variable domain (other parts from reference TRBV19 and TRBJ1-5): DGGITQSPKYLFRKEGQNVTLSCEQNLNHDAMYWYRQDPGQGLRLIYYSQIVNDFQKGDIAEGYSVSREKKESFPLTVTSAQKNPTAFYLCASSTRDNNQPQHFGDGTRLSIL.

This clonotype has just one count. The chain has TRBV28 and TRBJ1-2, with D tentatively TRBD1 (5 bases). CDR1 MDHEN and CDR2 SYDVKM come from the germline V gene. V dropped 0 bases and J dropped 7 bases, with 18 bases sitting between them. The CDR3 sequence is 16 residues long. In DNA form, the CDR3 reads TGTGCCAGCAGTTTATGGGGGCCTTTGCGGACCCCTGGCTACACCTTC. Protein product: CASSLWGPLRTPGYTF.

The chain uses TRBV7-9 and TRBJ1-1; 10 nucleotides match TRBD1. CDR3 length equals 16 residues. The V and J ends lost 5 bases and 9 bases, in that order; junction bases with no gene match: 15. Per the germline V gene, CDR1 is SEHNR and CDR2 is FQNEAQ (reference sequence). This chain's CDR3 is CASSPLPGQGNGKAFF. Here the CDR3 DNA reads TGTGCCAGCAGCCCCCTTCCGGGACAGGGGAATGGGAAAGCTTTCTTT.

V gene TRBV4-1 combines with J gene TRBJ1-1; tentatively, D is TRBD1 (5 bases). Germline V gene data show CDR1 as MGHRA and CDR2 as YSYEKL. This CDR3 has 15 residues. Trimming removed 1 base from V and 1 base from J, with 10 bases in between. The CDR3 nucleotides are TGCGCCAGCAGCCAAGCCTTAGGGGCGAACACTGAAGCTTTCTTT. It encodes CASSQALGANTEAFF.

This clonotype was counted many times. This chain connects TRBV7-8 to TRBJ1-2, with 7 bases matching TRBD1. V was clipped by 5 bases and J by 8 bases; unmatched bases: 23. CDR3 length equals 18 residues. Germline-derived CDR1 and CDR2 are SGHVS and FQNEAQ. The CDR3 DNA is TGTGCCAGCAGCCTACGCACATCTACCACAGACAGGGTTGGGGGCTACACCTTC. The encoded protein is CASSLRTSTTDRVGGYTF.

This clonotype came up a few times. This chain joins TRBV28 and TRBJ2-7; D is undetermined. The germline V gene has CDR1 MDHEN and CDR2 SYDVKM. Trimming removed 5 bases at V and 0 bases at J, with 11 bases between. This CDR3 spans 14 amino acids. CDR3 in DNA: TGTGCCAGCAGTGCTATGAGGAGCTCCTACGAGCAGTACTTC. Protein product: CASSAMRSSYEQYF.

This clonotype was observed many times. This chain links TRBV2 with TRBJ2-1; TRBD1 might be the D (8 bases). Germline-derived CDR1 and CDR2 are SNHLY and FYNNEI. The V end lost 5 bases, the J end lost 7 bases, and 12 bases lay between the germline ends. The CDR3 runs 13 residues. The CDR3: CASSLQGGNEQFF. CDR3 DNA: TGTGCCAGCAGTTTACAGGGGGGGAATGAGCAGTTCTTC.

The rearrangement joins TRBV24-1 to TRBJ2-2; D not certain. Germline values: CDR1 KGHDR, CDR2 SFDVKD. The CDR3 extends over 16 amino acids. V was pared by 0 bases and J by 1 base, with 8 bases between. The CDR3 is CATSDLRTENTGELFF. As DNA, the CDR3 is TGTGCCACCAGTGATTTGAGGACGGAGAACACCGGGGAGCTGTTTTTT.

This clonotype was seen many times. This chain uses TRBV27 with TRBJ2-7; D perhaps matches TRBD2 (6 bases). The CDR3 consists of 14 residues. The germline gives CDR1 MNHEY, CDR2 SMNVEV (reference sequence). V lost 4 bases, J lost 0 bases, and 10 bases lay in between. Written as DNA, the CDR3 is TGTGCCAGCAGTTGGGGGACTGGCTCCTACGAGCAGTACTTC. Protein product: CASSWGTGSYEQYF.

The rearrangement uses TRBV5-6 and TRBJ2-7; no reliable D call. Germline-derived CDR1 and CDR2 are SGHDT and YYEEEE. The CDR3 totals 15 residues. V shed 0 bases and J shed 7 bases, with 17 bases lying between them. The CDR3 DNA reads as TGTGCCAGCAGCTTGGACCCCTGGCCGGCGGAAGAGCAGTACTTC. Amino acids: CASSLDPWPAEEQYF.